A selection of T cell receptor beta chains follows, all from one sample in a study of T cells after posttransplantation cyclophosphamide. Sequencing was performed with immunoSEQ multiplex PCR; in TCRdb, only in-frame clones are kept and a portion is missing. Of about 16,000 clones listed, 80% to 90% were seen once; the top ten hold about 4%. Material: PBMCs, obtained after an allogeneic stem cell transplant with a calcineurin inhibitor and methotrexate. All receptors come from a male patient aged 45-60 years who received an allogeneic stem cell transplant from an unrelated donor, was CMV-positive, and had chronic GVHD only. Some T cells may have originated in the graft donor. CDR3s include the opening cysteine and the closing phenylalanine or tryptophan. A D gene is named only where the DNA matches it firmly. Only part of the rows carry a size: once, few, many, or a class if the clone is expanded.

CDR3 protein: CSVGVRGDYGYTF; CDR3 DNA: TGCAGCGTTGGGGTGCGGGGGGACTATGGCTACACCTTC; D gene: NA; V gene: TRBV29-1; J gene: TRBJ1-2; clone size: NA
CDR3 protein: CASSESQGARYNEQFF; CDR3 DNA: TGTGCCAGCAGTGAATCCCAGGGCGCCCGCTACAATGAGCAGTTCTTC; D gene: NA; V gene: TRBV2; J gene: TRBJ2-1; clone size: NA
CDR3 protein: CASSSGETNNQPQHF; CDR3 DNA: TGTGCCAGCAGCTCAGGGGAAACTAACAATCAGCCCCAGCATTTT; D gene: NA; V gene: TRBV7-8; J gene: TRBJ1-5; clone size: NA
CDR3 protein: CASSPLGQGADEQYF; CDR3 DNA: TGTGCCAGCAGCCCTCTGGGACAGGGAGCCGACGAGCAGTACTTC; D gene: TRBD1; V gene: TRBV4-2; J gene: TRBJ2-7; clone size: NA
CDR3 protein: CASRAGSSYNEQFF; CDR3 DNA: TGTGCCAGCAGGGCTGGTTCCTCCTACAATGAGCAGTTCTTC; D gene: NA; V gene: TRBV6-6; J gene: TRBJ2-1; clone size: NA
CDR3 protein: CSVELLAGTSYNEQFF; CDR3 DNA: TGCAGCGTTGAACTGCTAGCGGGTACCTCCTACAATGAGCAGTTCTTC; D gene: TRBD2; V gene: TRBV29-1; J gene: TRBJ2-1; clone size: NA
CDR3 protein: CASSTIHQGDVYSGQETQYF; CDR3 DNA: TGTGCCAGCAGTACAATCCACCAGGGTGATGTATATAGCGGGCAAGAGACCCAGTACTTC; D gene: TRBD2; V gene: TRBV28; J gene: TRBJ2-5; clone size: NA
CDR3 protein: CASSLVDSGRAGTQYF; CDR3 DNA: TGTGCCAGCAGCTTAGTCGATAGCGGGAGGGCAGGGACCCAGTACTTC; D gene: TRBD2; V gene: TRBV7-6; J gene: TRBJ2-5; clone size: NA
CDR3 protein: CASSLGTSEGEQYF; CDR3 DNA: TGTGCCAGCAGCTTAGGAACCTCAGAGGGCGAGCAGTACTTC; D gene: NA; V gene: TRBV7-2; J gene: TRBJ2-7; clone size: once
CDR3 protein: CASSRSGTDTQYF; CDR3 DNA: TGTGCCAGCTCACGCTCGGGCACAGATACGCAGTATTTT; D gene: NA; V gene: TRBV18; J gene: TRBJ2-3; clone size: NA
CDR3 protein: CATSRGLDEQFF; CDR3 DNA: TGTGCCACCAGCCGGGGACTGGATGAGCAGTTCTTC; D gene: NA; V gene: TRBV15; J gene: TRBJ2-1; clone size: NA
CDR3 protein: CASSKRGHGETQYF; CDR3 DNA: TGTGCCAGCAGCAAACGGGGACACGGGGAGACCCAGTACTTC; D gene: NA; V gene: TRBV21-1; J gene: TRBJ2-5; clone size: NA
CDR3 protein: CASMGGTGARTQYF; CDR3 DNA: TGTGCCAGTATGGGGGGGACAGGTGCAAGGACCCAGTACTTC; D gene: NA; V gene: TRBV19; J gene: TRBJ2-5; clone size: NA
CDR3 protein: CASSTTAGQGNTEAFF; CDR3 DNA: TGTGCCAGTAGTACCACCGCGGGACAGGGAAACACTGAAGCTTTCTTT; D gene: TRBD1; V gene: TRBV19; J gene: TRBJ1-1; clone size: NA
CDR3 protein: CAGRDTTSTEAFF; CDR3 DNA: TGTGCCGGAAGGGACACCACGAGCACTGAAGCTTTCTTT; D gene: NA; V gene: TRBV28; J gene: TRBJ1-1; clone size: NA
CDR3 protein: CATSRGGPPRTYNEQFF; CDR3 DNA: TGTGCCACCAGCAGAGGGGGCCCCCCCCGCACCTACAATGAGCAGTTCTTC; D gene: NA; V gene: TRBV15; J gene: TRBJ2-1; clone size: once
CDR3 protein: CASSEARGGQATTYEQYF; CDR3 DNA: TGTGCCAGCAGTGAAGCGCGGGGGGGACAGGCTACCACCTACGAGCAGTACTTC; D gene: NA; V gene: TRBV2; J gene: TRBJ2-7; clone size: NA
CDR3 protein: CASSAWTSRTGEQFF; CDR3 DNA: TGTGCCAGCAGCGCCTGGACTAGCCGGACAGGCGAGCAGTTCTTC; D gene: NA; V gene: TRBV6-5; J gene: TRBJ2-1; clone size: NA
CDR3 protein: CASSLGEGHLAKNIQYF; CDR3 DNA: TGTGCCAGCAGCTTGGGGGAGGGACACCTAGCCAAAAACATTCAGTACTTC; D gene: NA; V gene: TRBV5-5; J gene: TRBJ2-4; clone size: NA
CDR3 protein: CASSPRGEEGSEQYF; CDR3 DNA: TGTGCCAGCAGCCCCCGGGGGGAGGAGGGAAGCGAGCAGTACTTC; D gene: TRBD2; V gene: TRBV9; J gene: TRBJ2-7; clone size: NA
CDR3 protein: CASSFQGATGELFF; CDR3 DNA: TGCGCCAGCAGCTTTCAGGGGGCGACCGGGGAGCTGTTTTTT; D gene: TRBD1; V gene: TRBV5-1; J gene: TRBJ2-2; clone size: once
CDR3 protein: CASSSTSGGYNEQFF; CDR3 DNA: TGCGCCAGCAGCAGTACTAGCGGGGGCTACAATGAGCAGTTCTTC; D gene: TRBD2; V gene: TRBV10-1; J gene: TRBJ2-1; clone size: NA
CDR3 protein: CAIGSTGQGEKLFF; CDR3 DNA: TGTGCCATCGGCTCGACAGGGCAGGGTGAAAAACTGTTTTTT; D gene: TRBD1; V gene: TRBV10-3; J gene: TRBJ1-4; clone size: NA
CDR3 protein: CASSYSVPKETQYF; CDR3 DNA: TGTGCCAGCAGCTACAGTGTCCCAAAAGAGACCCAGTACTTC; D gene: NA; V gene: TRBV7-8; J gene: TRBJ2-5; clone size: NA
CDR3 protein: CASRLSAEETQYF; CDR3 DNA: TGCGCCAGTCGCCTCTCCGCGGAAGAGACCCAGTACTTC; D gene: NA; V gene: TRBV5-1; J gene: TRBJ2-5; clone size: NA
CDR3 protein: CASSLDRGWDEQYF; CDR3 DNA: TGTGCCAGCAGCTTAGACAGGGGTTGGGACGAGCAGTACTTC; D gene: NA; V gene: TRBV11-2; J gene: TRBJ2-7; clone size: NA
CDR3 protein: CASSPPTNEQFF; CDR3 DNA: TGTGCCAGCAGCCCTCCTACCAATGAGCAGTTCTTC; D gene: NA; V gene: TRBV7-9; J gene: TRBJ2-1; clone size: NA
CDR3 protein: CASSGGTSGVTDTQYF; CDR3 DNA: TGTGCCAGCAGCGGGGGGACTAGCGGTGTCACAGATACGCAGTATTTT; D gene: TRBD2; V gene: TRBV11-3; J gene: TRBJ2-3; clone size: NA
CDR3 protein: CASSVVAGRELFF; CDR3 DNA: TGTGCCAGCAGCGTAGTAGCAGGGCGGGAGCTGTTTTTT; D gene: NA; V gene: TRBV9; J gene: TRBJ2-2; clone size: NA
CDR3 protein: CSVEIRGTGELFF; CDR3 DNA: TGCAGCGTTGAAATCAGGGGCACCGGGGAGCTGTTTTTT; D gene: NA; V gene: TRBV29-1; J gene: TRBJ2-2; clone size: NA
CDR3 protein: CASSLALSVRAYEQYF; CDR3 DNA: TGTGCCAGCAGCTTAGCGCTGAGCGTGCGCGCCTACGAGCAGTACTTC; D gene: NA; V gene: TRBV7-8; J gene: TRBJ2-7; clone size: NA
CDR3 protein: CASNAGSGRREQYF; CDR3 DNA: TGTGCCAGCAACGCAGGGAGTGGGAGGCGCGAGCAGTACTTC; D gene: NA; V gene: TRBV6-5; J gene: TRBJ2-7; clone size: NA
CDR3 protein: CASSDGGHRELFF; CDR3 DNA: TGTGCCAGCAGTGACGGGGGCCACCGGGAGCTGTTTTTT; D gene: NA; V gene: TRBV6-4; J gene: TRBJ2-2; clone size: NA
CDR3 protein: CASSPRQNTEAFF; CDR3 DNA: TGTGCCAGCTCACCACGTCAGAACACTGAAGCTTTCTTT; D gene: NA; V gene: TRBV18; J gene: TRBJ1-1; clone size: NA
CDR3 protein: CASTQGGARGNTIYF; CDR3 DNA: TGTGCCAGCACCCAAGGGGGGGCGAGGGGAAACACCATATATTTT; D gene: NA; V gene: TRBV28; J gene: TRBJ1-3; clone size: NA
CDR3 protein: CASSMGGGSGELFF; CDR3 DNA: TGTGCCAGTAGTATGGGGGGGGGATCCGGGGAGCTGTTTTTT; D gene: TRBD2; V gene: TRBV19; J gene: TRBJ2-2; clone size: NA
CDR3 protein: CATRFGTGGMQKLFF; CDR3 DNA: TGTGCCACCCGTTTCGGGACAGGGGGCATGCAAAAACTGTTTTTT; D gene: TRBD1; V gene: TRBV15; J gene: TRBJ1-4; clone size: NA
CDR3 protein: CASSRGGTAYEQYF; CDR3 DNA: TGCGCCAGCTCTAGGGGCGGGACGGCCTACGAGCAGTACTTC; D gene: NA; V gene: TRBV5-1; J gene: TRBJ2-7; clone size: NA
CDR3 protein: CASRGDTIAKNIQYF; CDR3 DNA: TGTGCCAGCAGGGGGGACACTATAGCCAAAAACATTCAGTACTTC; D gene: NA; V gene: TRBV2; J gene: TRBJ2-4; clone size: NA
CDR3 protein: CASSVDTGDRDTIYF; CDR3 DNA: TGTGCCAGCAGCGTAGATACAGGGGATCGGGACACCATATATTTT; D gene: TRBD1; V gene: TRBV9; J gene: TRBJ1-3; clone size: NA
CDR3 protein: CASSSRQGDGYTF; CDR3 DNA: TGTGCCAGCAGTTCACGACAGGGGGATGGCTACACCTTC; D gene: TRBD1; V gene: TRBV27; J gene: TRBJ1-2; clone size: NA
CDR3 protein: CASSTRTSASYEQYF; CDR3 DNA: TGTGCCAGCAGTACCCGGACTAGCGCTTCTTACGAGCAGTACTTC; D gene: TRBD2; V gene: TRBV28; J gene: TRBJ2-7; clone size: NA
CDR3 protein: CASWGEGYGYTF; CDR3 DNA: TGTGCCAGCTGGGGGGAAGGATATGGCTACACCTTC; D gene: NA; V gene: TRBV18; J gene: TRBJ1-2; clone size: NA
CDR3 protein: CASRGQGGNIQYF; CDR3 DNA: TGTGCCAGCAGGGGACAGGGGGGAAACATTCAGTACTTC; D gene: TRBD1; V gene: TRBV6-1; J gene: TRBJ2-4; clone size: NA
CDR3 protein: CASSTPGVSGTGEYIETQYF; CDR3 DNA: TGTGCCAGCAGCACACCCGGGGTTTCCGGGACAGGGGAGTATATAGAGACCCAGTACTTC; D gene: TRBD1; V gene: TRBV7-6; J gene: TRBJ2-5; clone size: NA
CDR3 protein: CASSPALLGAAYNEQFF; CDR3 DNA: TGTGCCAGCAGCCCCGCCCTACTAGGAGCGGCCTACAATGAGCAGTTCTTC; D gene: NA; V gene: TRBV28; J gene: TRBJ2-1; clone size: NA
CDR3 protein: CASSFDGLYGYTF; CDR3 DNA: TGTGCCAGCAGTTTTGACGGACTCTATGGCTACACCTTC; D gene: NA; V gene: TRBV27; J gene: TRBJ1-2; clone size: NA
CDR3 protein: CASSRGTSGYQETQYF; CDR3 DNA: TGTGCCAGCAGTCGGGGGACTAGCGGATACCAAGAGACCCAGTACTTC; D gene: TRBD2; V gene: TRBV11-2; J gene: TRBJ2-5; clone size: NA
CDR3 protein: CASSLGLAQEQFF; CDR3 DNA: TGTGCCAGCAGCTTAGGACTAGCTCAGGAGCAGTTCTTC; D gene: TRBD2; V gene: TRBV11-2; J gene: TRBJ2-1; clone size: NA
CDR3 protein: CASSSGLGTTDTQYF; CDR3 DNA: TGTGCCAGCAGTTCCGGACTAGGAACCACAGATACGCAGTATTTT; D gene: TRBD2; V gene: TRBV5-4; J gene: TRBJ2-3; clone size: NA
CDR3 protein: CASRPGQGRGPLHF; CDR3 DNA: TGTGCCAGCAGACCGGGACAGGGACGTGGACCCCTCCACTTT; D gene: TRBD1; V gene: TRBV10-2; J gene: TRBJ1-6; clone size: NA
CDR3 protein: CASSYSIGAGGKQFF; CDR3 DNA: TGTGCCAGCAGTTACTCGATTGGGGCGGGAGGTAAGCAGTTCTTC; D gene: TRBD2; V gene: TRBV6-5; J gene: TRBJ2-1; clone size: NA
CDR3 protein: CASSGWADTEAFF; CDR3 DNA: TGTGCCAGCAGTGGTTGGGCAGACACTGAAGCTTTCTTT; D gene: NA; V gene: TRBV25-1; J gene: TRBJ1-1; clone size: NA